The entry that follows covers one T cell receptor (beta chain) sequence. V lost 6 bases, J lost 1 base, and 19 bases lay in between. The CDR3 contains 17 residues. Germline CDR1 LNHDA, CDR2 SQIVND (reference sequence). The entry originates in a study of blood T cell repertoires in COVID-19. Study-level information: T cells, B-cell-depleted T cells, or PBMCs provided the cDNA or gDNA that served as material.

Profiling relied on immunoSEQ multiplex PCR, and the TCRdb table lists in-frame clones only, not all of them. The data contain 400,000 to 550,000 clones, more than 85% of them singletons. The sequenced sample consisted of peripheral blood. This sequence was found in a woman in her twenties or thirties with acute or convalescent COVID-19. This chain joins TRBV19 and TRBJ1-5, with TRBD1 as a possible D gene (6 bases). CDR3 sequence reads: CASSPEEGGRSNQPQHF. Written as DNA, the CDR3 is TGTGCCAGTAGCCCAGAGGAAGGGGGTAGGAGCAATCAGCCCCAGCATTTT.